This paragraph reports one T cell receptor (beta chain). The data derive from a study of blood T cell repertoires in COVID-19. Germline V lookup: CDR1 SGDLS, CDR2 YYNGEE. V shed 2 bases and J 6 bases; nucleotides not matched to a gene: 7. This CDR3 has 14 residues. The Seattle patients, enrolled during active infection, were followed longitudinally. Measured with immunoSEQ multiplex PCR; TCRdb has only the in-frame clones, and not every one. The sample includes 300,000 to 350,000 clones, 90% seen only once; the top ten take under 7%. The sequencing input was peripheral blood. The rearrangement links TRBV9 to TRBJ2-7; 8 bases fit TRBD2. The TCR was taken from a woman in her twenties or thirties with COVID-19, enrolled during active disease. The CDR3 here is CASSVGTSRTEQYF. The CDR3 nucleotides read TGTGCCAGCAGCGTCGGGACTAGTCGGACCGAGCAGTACTTC. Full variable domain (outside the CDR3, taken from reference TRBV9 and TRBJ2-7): DSGVTQTPKHLITATGQRVTLRCSPRSGDLSVYWYQQSLDQGLQFLIQYYNGEERAKGNILERFSAQQFPDLHSELNLSSLELGDSALYFCASSVGTSRTEQYFGPGTRLTVT.